A selection of T cell receptor beta chains follows, all from one sample in a study of shared clonotypes between healthy human individuals. Profiled with immunoSEQ multiplex PCR; TCRdb holds only in-frame clones, not every one. The sample has around 2.5 million clones; 93% are singletons. Sequencing was done on a sample of naive CD4+ T cells from PBMCs. The receptors originated from a young man in good health. Some clones in this sample may be carry-over from other donors' samples. Both conserved end residues are part of each CDR3. A D gene is named only where the DNA matches it firmly.

j_call d_call v_call cdr3_nt cdr3_aa
TRBJ2-7 . TRBV7-2 TGTGCCAGCAGCCCGCGCCGGACTGCCTACGAGCAGTACTTC CASSPRRTAYEQYF
TRBJ1-2 . TRBV19 TGTGCCAGTAGTATAGATGCAGGGACCCACTATGGCTACACCTTC CASSIDAGTHYGYTF
TRBJ2-3 TRBD2 TRBV2 TGTGCCAGCAGTGGGGGACTAGTAGGCACAGATACGCAGTATTTT CASSGGLVGTDTQYF
TRBJ2-6 . TRBV28 TGTGCCAGCAGTTTAGTCTCTGGGGCCAACGTCCTGACTTTC CASSLVSGANVLTF
TRBJ2-2 . TRBV19 TGTGCCAGTAGTATAGCCGCCGTCAGGAACACCGGGGAGCTGTTTTTT CASSIAAVRNTGELFF
TRBJ2-1 . TRBV4-2 TGTGCCAGCAGCCAAGGAGCGTCCGACAATGAGCAGTTCTTC CASSQGASDNEQFF
TRBJ1-4 TRBD1 TRBV28 TGTGCCATCCACGAGGGACAGGGGGGAGAAAAACTGTTTTTT CAIHEGQGGEKLFF
TRBJ1-4 TRBD1 TRBV5-1 TGCGCCAGCAACAACGGACAGGGGGGTGAAAAACTGTTTTTT CASNNGQGGEKLFF
TRBJ1-1 . TRBV30 TGTGCCTGGAGCCCCAGCACAGGGCAGAACACTGAAGCTTTCTTT CAWSPSTGQNTEAFF
TRBJ2-5 . TRBV6-5 TGTGCCAGCAGTTACCGGATTCAAGAGACCCAGTACTTC CASSYRIQETQYF
TRBJ2-7 . TRBV6-6 TGTGCCAGCAGTTACTCTGGCAGGGCCAACGAGCAGTACTTC CASSYSGRANEQYF
TRBJ1-1 . TRBV6-6 TGTGCCAGCAGTAAGGGGGGGCGATGGGTGAACACTGAAGCTTTCTTT CASSKGGRWVNTEAFF
TRBJ2-1 . TRBV27 TGTGCCAGCAGTTTATGGGGGTCCGGTGAGCAGTTCTTC CASSLWGSGEQFF
TRBJ1-4 . TRBV5-1 TGCGCCAGCAGCTGGATTGGAACTAATGAAAAACTGTTTTTT CASSWIGTNEKLFF
TRBJ1-3 TRBD1 TRBV9 TGTGCCAGCAGTGCGGGACAGGCTATGTCTGGAAACACCATATATTTT CASSAGQAMSGNTIYF
TRBJ1-2 TRBD1 TRBV7-2 TGTGCCAGCAGCTTAGTCCAGGGGGGTGGCTACACCTTC CASSLVQGGGYTF
TRBJ1-2 . TRBV6-5 TGTGCCAGCAGTTATGGGGGAACCTATGGCTACACCTTC CASSYGGTYGYTF
TRBJ2-7 . TRBV29-1 TGCAGCGTTGCCTTTCAGATCCGGGCCCAGGGGGGGGAGCAGTACTTC CSVAFQIRAQGGEQYF
TRBJ1-1 . TRBV5-1 TGCGCCAGCAGCTTGGCCGGGACAACTGAAGCTTTCTTT CASSLAGTTEAFF
TRBJ1-5 . TRBV12-2 TGTGCAAGTCGAAGTGGACAGCCCAGCAATCAGCCCCAGCATTTT CASRSGQPSNQPQHF
TRBJ1-1 . TRBV6-1 TGTGCCAGCGGTTTTTCAGGGAACACTGAAGCTTTCTTT CASGFSGNTEAFF
TRBJ1-4 TRBD1 TRBV30 TGTGCCTGGAGGCTTGGCAGGGGGGGTGAAAAACTGTTTTTT CAWRLGRGGEKLFF
TRBJ2-3 TRBD1 TRBV7-9 TGTGCCAGCAGCTCAAGACCCTGGGACAGTTGGGGGACAGATACGCAGTATTTT CASSSRPWDSWGTDTQYF
TRBJ2-6 . TRBV18 TGTGCCAGCTCACCATTTAATGCGGCCCAAGGCGGAAGGGCCAACGTCCTGACTTTC CASSPFNAAQGGRANVLTF
TRBJ1-2 . TRBV7-2 TGTGCCAGCAGCCCCCGGACCGGCTATGGCTACACCTTC CASSPRTGYGYTF
TRBJ2-7 . TRBV7-3 TGTGCCAGCAGCTCGACAGGGAGGCACGAGCAGTACTTC CASSSTGRHEQYF
TRBJ2-1 TRBD1 TRBV6-5 TGTGCCAGCAGTTACTCGAGGGGGCATGAGCAGTTCTTC CASSYSRGHEQFF
TRBJ1-5 . TRBV6-6 TGTGCCACACGTCCTCCGGGACGTCTGGATCAGCCCCAGCATTTT CATRPPGRLDQPQHF
TRBJ1-5 . TRBV10-3 TGTGCCATCAGTGAAGAGGCGGCAGGGATTGGAGTACCTCAGCCCCAGCATTTT CAISEEAAGIGVPQPQHF
TRBJ1-2 . TRBV27 TGTGCCACCACTCCAGAACAACAGGGAGCGTGGTGGTGGCGTCCCGGCTACACCTTC CATTPEQQGAWWWRPGYTF
TRBJ1-2 . TRBV4-3 TGCGCCAGCAGCCAGGATCTCACAGGGAGGGCTGGCTATGGCTACACCTTC CASSQDLTGRAGYGYTF
TRBJ1-5 . TRBV5-4 TGTGCCAGCAGCGACGGGGAATATGGAGCCCAGCATTTT CASSDGEYGAQHF
TRBJ1-2 . TRBV5-1 TGCGCCAGCAGCCCTGACCCTGCTAACTATGGCTACACCTTC CASSPDPANYGYTF
TRBJ2-1 . TRBV5-4 TGTGCCAGCAGCTTCTTACCCTCCTACAATGAGCAGTTCTTC CASSFLPSYNEQFF
TRBJ2-1 . TRBV5-1 TGCGCCAGCAGTAGGAGCTCCTACAATGAGCAGTTCTTC CASSRSSYNEQFF
TRBJ2-1 . TRBV11-2 TGTGCCAGCAGCTTATGGAGGGGGGGTTACAATGAGCAGTTCTTC CASSLWRGGYNEQFF
TRBJ2-1 . TRBV5-4 TGTGCCAGCAGCTTCGATCAGGGCTCCTACAATGAGCAGTTCTTC CASSFDQGSYNEQFF